Listed below are T cell receptor beta chains from one sample, sequenced in a study of blood T cell repertoires in COVID-19. The repertoire was sequenced with immunoSEQ multiplex PCR; TCRdb's copy has only in-frame clones and lacks some. Of around 180,000 clones in the sample, 70% to 90% are singletons; the top ten hold over 9.5%. Sample: peripheral blood. Receptors originate from a human donor with active or convalescent COVID-19. The donor label of this sample is uncertain. The CDR3 runs from the conserved cysteine through the conserved F or W. The D gene is left open where the match is weak. Clone size is shown for a subset of rows, as once, few, many or a class of expanded clone.

V,size,D,J,DNA,CDR3
TRBV4-1,NA,NA,TRBJ1-3,TGCGCCAGCAGCCAAGTATCTCGAGGGCGCTCTAGCTCTGGAAACACCATATATTTT,CASSQVSRGRSSSGNTIYF
TRBV4-1,NA,NA,TRBJ1-2,TGCGCCAGCAGCCAGCCCCCCCGGGGATTGGATGGCTACACCTTC,CASSQPPRGLDGYTF
TRBV28,NA,NA,TRBJ1-4,TGTGCCAGCAGAACAGGCGCAACTAATGAAAAACTGTTTTTT,CASRTGATNEKLFF
TRBV28,NA,TRBD2,TRBJ2-7,TGTGCCAGCAGTTCCGGCGCTAGCGGAGTGGGAGAGCAGTACTTC,CASSSGASGVGEQYF
TRBV7-9,once,TRBD2,TRBJ2-1,TGTGCCAGCAGACTTTTCGCCGGGACTAGTAGTTTGGATGAGCAGTTCTTC,CASRLFAGTSSLDEQFF
TRBV19,NA,NA,TRBJ1-5,TGTGCCAGTAGTATTGAACAGGTAGAGAATCAGCCCCAGCATTTT,CASSIEQVENQPQHF
TRBV4-1,once,NA,TRBJ2-7,TGCGCCAGCAGCCAATTTAGCGCCTTAATTCCCTCCTACGAGCAGTACTTC,CASSQFSALIPSYEQYF
TRBV18,NA,NA,TRBJ2-3,TGTGCCAGCTCACCCCCGGGACTCGTCAGGTATACGCAGTATTTT,CASSPPGLVRYTQYF
TRBV14,NA,NA,TRBJ2-4,TGTGCCAGACCTTTCAGATACGGACATCAAATCCAGTACTTC,CARPFRYGHQIQYF
TRBV24-1,few,NA,TRBJ2-5,TGTGCCACCAGTGATTTGGGGCAGCAAGAGACCCAGTACTTC,CATSDLGQQETQYF
TRBV5-6,NA,NA,TRBJ1-5,TGTGAGTCCAGGGCAGGGGATATGGAGAGCAATCAGCCCCAGCATTTT,CESRAGDMESNQPQHF
TRBV28,few,TRBD1,TRBJ2-7,TGTGCCAGCCAAGAAGCGGGCAGGGGGCTCGAGCAGTACTTC,CASQEAGRGLEQYF